The subject of this entry is one TCR beta chain. The ends lost 8 bases at V and 1 base at J; junction bases unmatched: 10. The CDR3 runs 15 residues. Germline V gives CDR1 MNHNS, CDR2 SASEGT. The data derive from a study of shared clonotypes between healthy human individuals. The repertoire was sequenced with immunoSEQ multiplex PCR; TCRdb's copy has only in-frame clones and lacks some. The sample records around 2.3 million clones, roughly 95% being singletons. The sequencing input was naive CD4+ T cells sorted from blood. Documented subset: CD45RA+ positively selected. This receptor was taken from a man younger than 35 in good health. This chain connects TRBV6-1 to TRBJ2-7; 8 bases are a match to TRBD1. The CDR3 DNA reads TGTGCCAGCGTCAGGGGGCTGATAAGTTCCTACGAGCAGTACTTC. Translation gives CASVRGLISSYEQYF.